The subject of this entry is one T cell receptor (beta chain). Its antigen remains unknown. The sample is drawn from a study of cytomegalovirus exposure and HLA in healthy donors. Study-wide findings and caveats: Earlier findings revealed that most TCR beta V segments proved productive either about 87% or about 30% of the time. In vitro assays verified that a few CMV-associated chains recognized CMV antigens specifically.

The PCR ran on 60 Vbeta and 13 Jbeta primers. Some clones are missing from TCRdb's copy, which holds only in-frame ones; the method was immunoSEQ multiplex PCR. Here the sample spans under 200,000 clones, roughly 71% being singletons. CDR3 length: 13 amino acids. Germline V CDR1 and CDR2: LNHDA, SQIVND (reference sequence). V gave up 3 bases and J gave up 5 bases, with 8 bases separating them. This receptor was taken from a male donor in good health and CMV-seropositive. The V and J genes are TRBV19 and TRBJ2-1; the D gene is possibly TRBD2 (5 bases). Material: PBMCs. The CDR3 loop reads CASSIDYNNEQFF. The CDR3 region has the DNA TGTGCCAGTAGTATTGACTACAACAATGAGCAGTTCTTC.